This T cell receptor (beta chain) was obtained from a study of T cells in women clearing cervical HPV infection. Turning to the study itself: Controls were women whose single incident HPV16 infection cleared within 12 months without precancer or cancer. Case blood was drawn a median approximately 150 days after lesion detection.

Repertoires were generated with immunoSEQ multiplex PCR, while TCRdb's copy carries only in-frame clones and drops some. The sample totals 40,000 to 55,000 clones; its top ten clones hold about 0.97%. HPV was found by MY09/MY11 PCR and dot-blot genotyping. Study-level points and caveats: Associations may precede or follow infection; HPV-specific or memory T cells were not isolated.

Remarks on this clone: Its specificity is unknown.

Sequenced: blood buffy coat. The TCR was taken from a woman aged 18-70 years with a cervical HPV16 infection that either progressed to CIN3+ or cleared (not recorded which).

The part of the CDR3 DNA that was read is TGTGCCAGCAGCCTGCCGGGACAGGGCTTCCACGAG. It yields the protein CASSLPGQGFHE. The full-length CDR3 reads as CASSLPGQGFHEQYF. The chain employs TRBV14 and TRBJ2-7; 9 bases are a match to TRBD1. The CDR3 is cut off 3 residues early in the read; its end comes from the germline J gene. This CDR3 has 15 amino acids. In germline, CDR1 is SGHDN, CDR2 FVKESK. Trimming cost V 4 bases and J 5 bases; bases outside gene matches: 9.